What follows are 21 T cell receptor beta chains derived from one specimen sequenced in a study of blood T cell repertoires in COVID-19. Repertoires were generated with immunoSEQ multiplex PCR, while TCRdb's copy carries only in-frame clones and drops some. This table holds over 250,000 clones, around 79% found once. The sequenced material came from peripheral blood. The receptors were sampled from a woman aged 80 or older with acute or convalescent COVID-19.

A remark on this clone: This sample also contains other DNA sequences that code for the same CDR3. The CDR3, as DNA: TGTGCCAGCAGTTCACGGGGTGTAGGCTACACCTTC. Amino acid sequence: CASSSRGVGYTF. The chain combines TRBV6-5 with TRBJ1-2; D call uncertain. CDR1 and CDR2 (germline): MNHEY, SVGAGI. The CDR3 has 12 amino acids. Trimming took off 4 bases at V and 8 bases at J, with 11 bases between the two ends.

This sequence joins TRBV18 and TRBJ1-4; TRBD1 matches 10 bases. The germline gives CDR1 KGHSH, CDR2 LQKENI. This CDR3 has 17 residues. With 4 bases clipped from V and 8 bases from J, the junction kept 13 bases outside the gene matches. The CDR3 bases are TGTGCCAGCTCACTTAATCGACAGGGGGCCCTCGGGGAAAAACTGTTTTTT. It is translated as CASSLNRQGALGEKLFF. Together with reference TRBV18 and TRBJ1-4, the CDR3 gives the full variable domain: NAGVMQNPRHLVRRRGQEARLRCSPMKGHSHVYWYRQLPEEGLKFMVYLQKENIIDESGMPKERFSAEFPKEGPSILRIQQVVRGDSAAYFCASSLNRQGALGEKLFFGSGTQLSVL.

The chain couples TRBV11-1 to TRBJ2-7, with D maybe TRBD1 (6 bases). CDR1 SGHAT and CDR2 FQDESV come from the germline V gene (reference sequence). Trimming took 5 bases from V and 2 from J, leaving 16 bases between them. The CDR3 contains 15 residues. CDR3 sequence reads: CASSETGTPTYEQYF. The CDR3 region has the DNA TGTGCCAGCAGCGAAACCGGGACACCAACCTACGAGCAGTACTTC.

The V and J genes are TRBV5-6 and TRBJ2-5, with D possibly matching TRBD2 (6 bases). The V and J ends lost 2 bases and 5 bases respectively, with 13 bases between them. The CDR3 length is 14 residues. Germline CDR1 reads SGHDT; CDR2 reads YYEEEE. CDR3 coding DNA: TGTGCCAGCAGCTTCGGAGGGATGAGGGAGACCCAGTACTTC. This gives the protein CASSFGGMRETQYF.

V is TRBV6-6 and J is TRBJ2-3, with TRBD2 identical over 10 bases. This CDR3 has 17 residues. The trim removed 5 bases at V and 3 bases at J, leaving 11 bases unmatched. Per the germline V gene, CDR1 is MNHNY and CDR2 is SVGAGI (reference sequence). The CDR3 coding sequence is TGTGCCAGCAGTGGATCCAGCGGGAGGGCCTGGACAGATACGCAGTATTTT. Its protein is CASSGSSGRAWTDTQYF.

The chain combines TRBV7-6 with TRBJ2-1, with 13 bases that match TRBD2. Trimming cost V 5 bases and J 0 bases; bases outside gene matches: 4. Germline values: CDR1 SGHVS, CDR2 FNYEAQ. CDR3 length: 17 amino acids. The CDR3 spells CASSRRTSGSSYNEQFF. Written as DNA, the CDR3 is TGTGCCAGCAGCCGTAGGACTAGCGGGAGCTCCTACAATGAGCAGTTCTTC.

The chain joins TRBV24-1 to TRBJ2-2; D possibly corresponds to TRBD1 (5 bases). Trimming took 7 bases from V and 1 from J, leaving 15 bases between them. The CDR3 length is 16 residues. CDR1 and CDR2 from the germline V gene are KGHDR and SFDVKD. The CDR3 here is CATSLGGAENTGELFF. In nucleotides, the CDR3 is TGTGCCACCAGCCTAGGTGGGGCGGAGAACACCGGGGAGCTGTTTTTT.

This chain links TRBV5-4 with TRBJ2-2; 10 bases match TRBD1. Germline trimming cut 4 bases from V and 3 bases from J; bases unmatched to any gene: 9. Germline CDR1 SGHNT, CDR2 YYREEE (reference sequence). This CDR3 has 17 residues. CDR3 nucleotides: TGTGCCAGCAGCCCAACGACAGGGGGCATTTACACCGGGGAGCTGTTTTTT. This translates into CASSPTTGGIYTGELFF.

The CDR3 bases are TGTGCTAGTGGTACGGGACAGGGGGCCTTTGGTGAAAAACTGTTTTTT. It encodes CASGTGQGAFGEKLFF. The rearrangement uses TRBV12-5 and TRBJ1-4; 12 bases map to TRBD1. Looked up from germline, CDR1 is LGHNT and CDR2 is FRNRAP. V gave up 5 bases and J gave up 7 bases; unmatched junction bases: 8. The CDR3 has 16 residues.

This sequence joins TRBV12-3 or TRBV12-4 and TRBJ1-2; unclear D gene. The CDR3 spans 13 residues. With 8 bases removed from V and 3 bases from J, the gap between germline ends came to 13 bases. This CDR3 is CASSSSGDYGYTF. CDR3 bases: TGTGCCAGCTCGAGCAGCGGGGACTATGGCTACACCTTC.

The chain has TRBV6-2 or TRBV6-3 and TRBJ1-5; a weak D match, TRBD1 (5 bases). Per germline, CDR1 MNHEY and CDR2 SVGEGT. The CDR3 runs 15 residues. Trimming took off 4 bases at V and 3 bases at J, with 13 bases between the two ends. Written as DNA, the CDR3 is TGTGCCAGCAGTTCCGTGGCAGGGCTCAATCAGCCCCAGCATTTT. Translation: CASSSVAGLNQPQHF.

The CDR3 DNA follows: TGTGCCAGCAGCGACGGGGACAGCTATCAGCCCCAGCATTTT. This encodes CASSDGDSYQPQHF. The genes are TRBV7-9 and TRBJ1-5; 7 bases match TRBD1. The CDR3 has 14 residues. Germline assignment: CDR1 SEHNR and CDR2 FQNEAQ (reference sequence). Trimming removed 5 bases from V and 5 bases from J; junction bases left unmatched: 6.

The chain employs TRBV3-1 (or the pseudogene TRBV3-2) and TRBJ1-1; D remains unclear. The CDR3 totals 14 residues. Germline lookup yields CDR1 LGHDT and CDR2 YNNKEL (reference sequence). V lost 1 base and J lost 4, with 10 bases in between. CDR3 DNA sequence: TGTGCCAGCAGCCAAGCGTGGGGAGCCACTGAAGCTTTCTTT. Translating gives CASSQAWGATEAFF.

This clone was seen a few times. The chain couples TRBV19 to TRBJ2-7, with 8 bases lining up with TRBD1. CDR1 is LNHDA, CDR2 SQIVND, per germline (reference sequence). This CDR3 has 14 residues. With 3 bases clipped from V and 9 bases from J, the junction kept 10 bases outside the gene matches. The CDR3 loop reads CASSMDRARIVQYF. The CDR3 DNA is TGTGCCAGTAGTATGGACAGGGCCCGGATAGTGCAGTACTTC.

CDR3 sequence: CASGGLAGTYEQYF. In DNA, the CDR3 is TGTGCCAGCGGCGGGCTAGCGGGGACCTACGAGCAGTACTTC. The chain joins TRBV27 to TRBJ2-7; 9 bases are a match to TRBD2. Losses at the gene ends were 8 bases for V and 2 bases for J; bases not matched to a gene: 7. CDR3 length: 14 residues. Germline V lookup: CDR1 MNHEY, CDR2 SMNVEV (reference sequence).

The rearrangement uses TRBV5-1 and TRBJ2-3; 10 bases are a match to TRBD2. J lost 3 bases, V lost 0 bases, and 10 bases had no gene match. The CDR3 covers 18 residues. Germline V gene lookup returns CDR1 SGHRS and CDR2 YFSETQ. The CDR3 DNA sequence: TGCGCCAGCAGCTTGGAGGCGCGAAGGACTAGCGGTACAGATACGCAGTATTTT. Its protein product is CASSLEARRTSGTDTQYF.

The chain links TRBV29-1 to TRBJ2-1, with 8 bases lining up with TRBD2. Looked up from germline, CDR1 is SQVTM and CDR2 is ANQGSEA. The CDR3 sequence is 13 residues long. CDR3 loop: CTIQSGGPNEQFF. As DNA, the CDR3 is TGCACTATCCAATCGGGGGGGCCCAATGAGCAGTTCTTC.

The rearrangement links TRBV6-2 or TRBV6-3 to TRBJ2-4; TRBD1 aligns across 7 bases. V was pared by 5 bases and J by 7 bases, with 5 bases of the junction left unmatched. Germline CDR1 and CDR2: MNHEY and SVGEGT. The CDR3 runs to 13 residues. CDR3 protein: CASSKGAKNIQYF. DNA for the CDR3: TGTGCCAGCAGTAAGGGGGCGAAGAACATTCAGTACTTC.

The V call is TRBV4-1, the J call TRBJ2-5; maybe TRBD1 (5 bases). The germline CDR1 and CDR2 sequences are MGHRA and YSYEKL. The germline V and J ends were trimmed by 1 base and 2 bases, with 11 bases remaining between them. This CDR3 spans 15 amino acids. DNA for the CDR3: TGCGCCAGCAGCCAAGTAACCGACAGACAAGAGACCCAGTACTTC. This sequence encodes CASSQVTDRQETQYF.

The chain joins TRBV10-3 to TRBJ2-3; 12 bases line up with TRBD2. Germline trimming cut 9 bases from V and 5 bases from J; bases unmatched to any gene: 6. This CDR3 has 14 amino acids. The germline V gene has CDR1 ENHRY and CDR2 SYGVKD. For the CDR3, the DNA is TGTGCCATAAGACTAGCGGGAGTCAAAGATACGCAGTATTTT. Translated: CAIRLAGVKDTQYF.

This sequence joins TRBV2 and TRBJ1-5, with 8 bases that match TRBD1. The CDR3 has 16 amino acids. With V trimmed by 2 bases and J by 8 bases, 11 bases remained unmatched. Germline CDR1 and CDR2: SNHLY and FYNNEI. In nucleotides, the CDR3 is TGTGCCAGCAGTGAACGGCAGGGGGCTGGCTCGGAGCCCCAGCATTTT. This gives the protein CASSERQGAGSEPQHF. Full variable domain (remainder filled in from reference TRBV2 and TRBJ1-5): EPEVTQTPSHQVTQMGQEVILRCVPISNHLYFYWYRQILGQKVEFLVSFYNNEISEKSEIFDDQFSVERPDGSNFTLKIRSTKLEDSAMYFCASSERQGAGSEPQHFGDGTRLSIL.